This entry describes one TCR beta chain. The clone's antigen remains unknown. Base qualities are not at hand, and no much larger clone is one base apart. This record belongs to a study of shared clonotypes between healthy human individuals (dated by TCRdb to 2019 to 2021). Turning to the overall study: The cohort included three men and a couple of women between 18 and 49 years of age. For each donor, CD4 naive and CD4 memory were each given three plates, CD8 naive was given two plates, and CD8 memory was given one plate. Per donor, leukapheresis produced somewhere between about 0.94 and 9.5 billion PBMCs. To increase sequencing depth and limit assay-specific biases, TCR repertoire library preparation and sequencing were carried out by different laboratories using diverse techniques. Blood TCR repertoires of roughly five healthy adults were deeply sequenced to estimate repertoire size and the extent of clonotype sharing between individuals. What the authors observed across the whole study: When a handful of donors were compared, the shared fraction of clonotypes was around 5% for naive CD4, over 3% for naive CD8, roughly 2.3% for memory CD4, and less than 0.45% for memory CD8. The genetic and exposure-history diversity represented was limited by the small number of donors. Rarefaction of sorted-subset datasets indicated incomplete sequencing despite the large sequencing depth. Sampling was restricted to blood, and TCR repertoires in tissues likely differ from the TCR repertoires found in blood. Pairwise subsampling indicated that sequencing depth was expected to affect the degree of clonotype sharing among donors. Compared with non-shared clonotypes, clonotypes shared by all four sorted-subset donors had higher generation probabilities. Naive subsets generally had larger estimated clonotype richness than memory subsets did.

TCR CDR3 regions were amplified from genomic DNA by multiplex PCR using the deep immunoSEQ assay. Genomic DNA extracted from each cell subset was distributed evenly over all wells of several immunoSEQ 96-well plates, and each plate served as one replicate. For sorted subsets, about 0.2 ug genomic DNA, equal to about 30,000 T cell genomes, was loaded into each replicate PCR. The purified libraries were quantified using a Qubit 3.0 fluorometer, sized with a Bioanalyzer 2100, and then quantified again using the KAPA Library Quantification kit. A separate single-read 150-cycle Illumina NextSeq 550 flow cell was used to sequence each immunoSEQ 96-well plate. The original pipeline was this. The immunoSEQ output contained only junctional sequences without quality scores, so filtering could not match that applied to full-length reads. Sequences were annotated with PyIR, a Python wrapper for IgBLAST v1.9, using IMGT germline references to assign V/J genes and CDR3. Reads were filtered out if the reads had weak V/J assignments (E-value above 1e-6), no CDR3, stop codons, out-of-frame junctions, or ambiguous translated residues. V3J clonotypes were defined by identical inferred V gene, J gene, and CDR3 amino acid sequence. To compute the percentage overlap between repertoires, the number of shared unique clonotypes was divided by the size of the smaller repertoire. Repertoire richness was assessed with RTK rarefaction, the Chao1 estimator, and Recon v2.1 estimates of unobserved clonotypes. Generation probabilities for all TCRbeta clonotypes obtained by the gDNA method from a handful of donors were computed using OLGA. In TCRdb, the immuneACCESS table is reduced to in-frame sequences with V and J assigned. These tables do not hold every clone; where another copy was compared, an unresolved V gene accounts for under half, and the others remain unexplained. The V and J calls and clone size were taken over from that table, and D and trimming were inferred from the DNA. This sample is represented by fewer than 1.4 million clones; 70% to 80% of them were singletons. The ten biggest clones cover 0.55% to 0.7% of the sample.

Donors were healthy HIV-negative adults with no recently reported acute infections or vaccinations. Every donor was a Caucasian adult living in Nashville, Tennessee, USA. CD4+ T cells were enriched through magnetic negative selection, after which naive cells were positively selected on CD45RA and the remaining negative fraction served as the memory subset. Blood was obtained by leukapheresis, after which PBMCs were separated by Ficoll-Histopaque density gradient centrifugation and cryopreserved in liquid nitrogen vapor phase. Purity and quantity of every magnetically sorted T cell population were checked by analytical flow cytometry. Each sorted fraction had its genomic DNA isolated and then quantified by UV absorbance on a Nanodrop 2000c. CDR3 length: 13 amino acids, cysteine to phenylalanine. The DNA shown is the 39-base CDR3, in frame from base 1. Reading the germline V gene gives CDR1 MNHEY and CDR2 SVGAGI.

The origin of this receptor is a man younger than 30 in good health. Some clones in this sample may be carry-over from other donors' samples. The V and J genes are TRBV6-5 and TRBJ2-5; the D gene cannot be named for sure. The tail of the sequence fits TRBJ2-7 better, so the J call may be wrong. The sequenced material came from memory CD4+ T cells from PBMCs. Sample cell subset or site, as interpreted from the label and publication: CD45RA-negative fraction. The encoded CDR3 is CASSELKFYEQYF. The base sequence is TGTGCCAGCAGTGAACTGAAATTCTACGAGCAGTACTTC.